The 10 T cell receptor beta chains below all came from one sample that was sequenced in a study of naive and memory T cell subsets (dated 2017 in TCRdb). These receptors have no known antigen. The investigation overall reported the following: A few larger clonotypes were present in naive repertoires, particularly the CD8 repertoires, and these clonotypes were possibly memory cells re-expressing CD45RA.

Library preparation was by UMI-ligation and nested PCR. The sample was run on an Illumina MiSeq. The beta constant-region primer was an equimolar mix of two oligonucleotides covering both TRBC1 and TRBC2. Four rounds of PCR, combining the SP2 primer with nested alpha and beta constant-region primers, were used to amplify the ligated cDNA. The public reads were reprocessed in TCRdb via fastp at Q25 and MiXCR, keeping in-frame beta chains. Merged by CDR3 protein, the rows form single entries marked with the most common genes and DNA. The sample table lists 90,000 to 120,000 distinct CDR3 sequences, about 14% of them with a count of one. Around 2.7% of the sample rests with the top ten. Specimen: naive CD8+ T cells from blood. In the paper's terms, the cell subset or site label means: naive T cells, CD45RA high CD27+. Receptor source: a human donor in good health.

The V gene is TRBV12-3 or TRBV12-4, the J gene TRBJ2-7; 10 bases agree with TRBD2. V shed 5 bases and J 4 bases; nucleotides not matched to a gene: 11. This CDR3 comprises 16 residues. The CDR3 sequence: CASSASGRAFYYEQYF. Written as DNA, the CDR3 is TGTGCCAGCAGTGCGAGCGGGAGGGCCTTTTATTACGAGCAGTACTTC.

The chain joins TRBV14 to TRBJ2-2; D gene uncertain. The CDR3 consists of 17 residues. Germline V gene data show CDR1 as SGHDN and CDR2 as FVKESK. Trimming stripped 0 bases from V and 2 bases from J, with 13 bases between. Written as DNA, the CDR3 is TGTGCCAGCAGCCAAGAAGTTAGAACCTCAAACACCGGGGAGCTGTTTTTT. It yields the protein CASSQEVRTSNTGELFF.

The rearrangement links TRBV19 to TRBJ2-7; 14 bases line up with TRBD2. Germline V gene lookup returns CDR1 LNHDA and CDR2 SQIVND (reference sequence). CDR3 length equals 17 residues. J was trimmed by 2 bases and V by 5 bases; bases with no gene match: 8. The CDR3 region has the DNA TGTGCCAGTAGTGGGGGCGGGGGACTAGCGGGAGCCTACGAGCAGTACTTC. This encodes CASSGGGGLAGAYEQYF.

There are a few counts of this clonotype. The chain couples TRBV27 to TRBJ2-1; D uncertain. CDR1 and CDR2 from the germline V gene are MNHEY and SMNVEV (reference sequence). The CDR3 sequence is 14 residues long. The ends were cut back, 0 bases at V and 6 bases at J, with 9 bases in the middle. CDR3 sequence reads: CASSLSKFRNEQFF. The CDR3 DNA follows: TGTGCCAGCAGTTTATCGAAGTTCCGCAATGAGCAGTTCTTC.

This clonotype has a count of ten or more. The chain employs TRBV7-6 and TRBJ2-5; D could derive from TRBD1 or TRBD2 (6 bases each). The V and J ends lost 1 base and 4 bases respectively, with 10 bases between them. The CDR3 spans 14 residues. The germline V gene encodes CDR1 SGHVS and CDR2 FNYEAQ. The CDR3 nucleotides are TGTGCCAGCAGCTTAGATGGGGGGCGAGAGACCCAGTACTTC. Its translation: CASSLDGGRETQYF.

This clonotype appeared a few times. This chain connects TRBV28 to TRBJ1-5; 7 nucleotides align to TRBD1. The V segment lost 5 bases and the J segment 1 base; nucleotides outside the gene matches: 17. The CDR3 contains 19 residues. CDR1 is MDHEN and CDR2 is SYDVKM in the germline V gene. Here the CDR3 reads CASSLTIPDRILSNQPQHF. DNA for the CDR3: TGTGCCAGCAGTCTCACTATTCCGGACAGGATACTAAGCAATCAGCCCCAGCATTTT.

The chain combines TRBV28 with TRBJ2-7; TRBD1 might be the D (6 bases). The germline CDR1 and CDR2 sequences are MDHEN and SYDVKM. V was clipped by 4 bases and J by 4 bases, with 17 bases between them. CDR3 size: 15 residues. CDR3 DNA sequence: TGTGCCAGCAGTTCGGGACAAACGGAGCTTTACGAGCAGTACTTC. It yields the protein CASSSGQTELYEQYF. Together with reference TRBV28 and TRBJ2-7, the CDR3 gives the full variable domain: DVKVTQSSRYLVKRTGEKVFLECVQDMDHENMFWYRQDPGLGLRLIYFSYDVKMKEKGDIPEGYSVSREKKERFSLILESASTNQTSMYLCASSSGQTELYEQYFGPGTRLTVT.

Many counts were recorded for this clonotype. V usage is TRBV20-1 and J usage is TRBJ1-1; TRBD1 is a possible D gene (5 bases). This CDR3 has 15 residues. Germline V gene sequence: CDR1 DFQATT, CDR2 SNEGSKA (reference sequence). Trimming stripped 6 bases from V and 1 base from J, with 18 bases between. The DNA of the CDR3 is TGCAGTGCCACGGATGGGGCATATCAGAACACTGAAGCTTTCTTT. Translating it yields CSATDGAYQNTEAFF.

CDR3 residues: CASQYSYEQYF. The CDR3 region has the DNA TGTGCCAGCCAATACAGCTACGAGCAGTACTTC. V usage is TRBV25-1 and J usage is TRBJ2-7, with D unresolved. The V end lost 8 bases, the J end lost 3 bases, and 8 bases lay between the germline ends. CDR1 and CDR2 from the germline V gene are MGHDK and SYGVNS. The CDR3 runs to 11 residues.

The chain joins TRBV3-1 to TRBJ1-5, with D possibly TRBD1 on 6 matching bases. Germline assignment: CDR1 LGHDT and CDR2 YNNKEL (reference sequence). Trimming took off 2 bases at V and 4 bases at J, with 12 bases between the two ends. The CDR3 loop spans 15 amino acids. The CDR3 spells CASSQTGGANQPQHF. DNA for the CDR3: TGTGCCAGCAGCCAAACGGGGGGGGCAAATCAGCCCCAGCATTTT.